These 4 T cell receptor beta chains came from one sample sequenced in a study of patients and donors after allogeneic stem cell transplantation (dated by TCRdb to the early 2020s). The library relied on RT-PCR. The reads were generated on a NextSeq 550. TCRdb trimmed public reads at Q25 via fastp, called clones via MiXCR and kept in-frame beta chains. Each CDR3 protein gets just one entry, which takes the most common genes and DNA from the rows behind it. In all, the sample holds some 87,000 distinct CDR3 sequences, and about 48% of those were seen once. 50% to 75% of the sample is in the top ten clones. Sequenced material: blood, either unsorted or a sorted T cell fraction (not recorded which). Receptors were obtained from a human donor who was either an allogeneic HSCT recipient or a stem cell or donor lymphocyte infusion donor (not recorded which). It is not recorded whose cells these are; they may come from a transplant donor.

This clonotype was picked up one time. The CDR3 loop is CASSMNTGTSALHEQFF. DNA of the CDR3: TGTGCCAGCAGCATGAATACCGGGACTAGCGCGCTGCATGAGCAGTTCTTC. This chain uses TRBV5-8 with TRBJ2-1; 10 nucleotides line up with TRBD2. V was clipped by 4 bases and J by 8 bases; unmatched bases: 15. CDR3 length equals 17 residues. Germline V CDR1 and CDR2: SGHTS, YDEGEE.

This clonotype appeared a few times. The chain employs TRBV4-3 and TRBJ1-2; perhaps TRBD1 as D (5 bases). Per the germline V gene, CDR1 is LGHNA and CDR2 is YSLEER. The CDR3 totals 15 residues. The V gene lost 1 base and the J gene lost 2 bases, with 11 bases spanning the gap. CDR3 sequence: CASSQGSQGNYGYTF. CDR3 DNA sequence: TGCGCCAGCAGCCAAGGATCCCAGGGAAACTATGGCTACACCTTC.

This clonotype has just a few counts. This chain links TRBV11-2 with TRBJ1-1; D is unresolved. V dropped 4 bases and J dropped 10 bases, with 16 bases sitting between them. CDR3 length equals 13 residues. In germline, CDR1 is SGHAT, CDR2 FQNNGV. The CDR3 loop reads CASSSPRRVVAFF. CDR3 sequence (DNA): TGTGCCAGCAGCTCCCCTCGGCGGGTCGTAGCTTTCTTT. Full variable domain (rest looked up from reference TRBV11-2 and TRBJ1-1): EAGVAQSPRYKIIEKRQSVAFWCNPISGHATLYWYQQILGQGPKLLIQFQNNGVVDDSQLPKDRFSAERLKGVDSTLKIQPAKLEDSAVYLCASSSPRRVVAFFGQGTRLTVV.

V is TRBV7-2 and J is TRBJ1-5, with TRBD1 matching 12 bases. The germline V gene has CDR1 SGHTA and CDR2 FQGNSA. With V trimmed by 5 bases and J by 6 bases, 5 bases remained unmatched. This CDR3 is 15 amino acids long. Written as DNA, the CDR3 is TGTGCCAGCAGCCCCGGGACAGGGGGCAGTCAGCCCCAGCATTTT. Protein product: CASSPGTGGSQPQHF.